This T cell receptor beta chain derives from a study of blood T cell repertoires in COVID-19. Study processing details: Estimates of nucleated cell counts were drawn from the amplification of reference gene primers. The table came from immunoSEQ multiplex PCR; TCRdb's copy has only in-frame clones and leaves some out. The D gene and trimming were derived from the DNA, and the V and J assignments and clone size from that table. Counted here are over 85,000 clones, roughly 80% occurring once; the ten biggest clones make up approximately 25%. V was clipped by 2 bases and J by 4 bases; unmatched bases: 1. Germline V CDR1 and CDR2: MNHEY, SVGAGI. The CDR3 loop spans 14 amino acids.

The sample comprised peripheral blood. The V call is TRBV6-5, the J call TRBJ2-5; 10 nucleotides align to TRBD2. The receptor was isolated from a human donor in a cohort sampled during active COVID-19. The CDR3 nucleotides are TGTGCCAGCAGTTACCGGACTAGCGGAGAGACCCAGTACTTC. This codes for CASSYRTSGETQYF.